This TCR beta chain emerged from a study of regulatory T cells in long-lasting Graves disease (dated by TCRdb to the early 2020s). Describing the broader study: Persistent Graves' disease was defined as persistently positive TSH receptor autoantibodies together with antithyroid drug treatment for over 5 years. This study used TCR sequencing and RNA sequencing of peripheral blood to compare persistent Graves' disease patients against newly diagnosed Graves' disease patients. The study was conducted in China and was registered as a clinical trial. A total of roughly 35 samples underwent TCR sequencing: around 13 from persistent and about 20 from newly diagnosed Graves' disease patients. Persistent Graves' disease patients in the clinical cohort had taken antithyroid drugs for approximately 9.5 years on average. What the research found in general, with its limitations: Only the TCR beta chain was sequenced and analyzed. Preferential use of TRBV28, TRBJ1-2 and TRBJ2-5 was observed in persistent disease, whereas TRBV20-1 and TRBJ2-1 were favored in newly diagnosed disease. Patients with persistent disease shared more public clonotypes (roughly 2,900) than newly diagnosed patients did (more than 900). The authors acknowledged the small sample size as a limitation that may reduce accuracy. Peripheral blood alone was examined, since thyroid tissue, which constituted the primary lesion, could not be accessed. Compared with newly diagnosed patients, persistent Graves' disease patients had lower TCR Shannon entropy and fewer highly expanded clones, which suggests clonal expansion.

For this chain, trimming is 4 bases at the V end and 4 bases at the J end, and the number of junction bases without a gene match is 8. The CDR3 contains 15 residues, cysteine and phenylalanine counted. Solely the CDR3 DNA is kept, with 45 bases framed from the first base. CDR1 and CDR2 (SGHDN, FVKESK) derive from the germline V gene. A note on this clonotype: Its antigen has not been determined. No much larger clone exists at a distance of one base, and base qualities are not known.

The receptor library was made with multiplex PCR. Sequencing was performed on an Illumina HiSeq 4000. CDR3 regions were amplified by Arm-PCR with iRepertoire HTBI primers to construct TCR beta libraries. Before sequencing, the PCR products went through gel purification. The authors processed their data as follows. Gene usage analysis of CDR3 amino acid clonotypes used the 55 to 65 TRBV and 11 to 15 TRBJ segments found across samples. Filtered high-quality paired reads were merged into contigs using COPE and FqMerger. BLAST was used to align contigs to IMGT TRBV, TRBD and TRBJ reference genes, with CDR3 defined following IMGT. Highly expanded clones were defined as clonotypes with a frequency above 0.1%. Shannon entropy served as the measure of repertoire diversity, while the Gini coefficient captured V-J evenness. A clonotype was considered public if more than one individual shared it. TCRdb reran the public reads through fastp at Q25 and MiXCR, keeping productive beta chains. Rows with one shared CDR3 protein collapse into an entry with the most common genes and DNA. TCRdb, not the authors, supplied the V and J calls. The sample records about 660,000 distinct CDR3 sequences, 25% to 35% of which are singletons. Of the sample, around 42% is held by the ten largest clones.

The time point label, as the study defines it: persistent/refractory GD, antithyroid drugs over 5 years with positive TRAb. For both TCR sequencing and RNA sequencing, RNA was extracted from PBMCs in TRIzol. Graves' disease was diagnosed according to American Thyroid Association guidelines. Recruitment of patients was carried out at an endocrinology department in Xi'an, China. From each patient, approximately 9.9 milliliters of peripheral blood was collected into an EDTA anticoagulant tube. Ficoll Paque Plus density gradient separation was used to isolate PBMCs, and no further T cell sorting was done. An Agilent 2100 Bioanalyzer and agarose gel were used to check RNA quality, and a NanoDrop 2000 was used to measure RNA concentration.

The sequence joins TRBV14 to TRBJ1-1; 8 central bases correspond to TRBD1. The TCR sequence derives from a female donor with Graves disease. This specimen was peripheral blood mononuclear cells (PBMCs), taken when the disease was refractory, from a patient treated with antithyroid drugs. The CDR3 amino acid sequence is: CASSLRTGRSTEAFF. In nucleotides, the sequence is TGTGCCAGCAGCCTCCGGACAGGGCGGAGCACTGAAGCTTTCTTT.